The next 9 T cell receptor beta chains were all read from a single sample in a study of blood T cell repertoires in COVID-19. Produced via immunoSEQ multiplex PCR; TCRdb's table is partial and in-frame only. There are hundreds of thousands of clones in the sample; 70% to 90% occur only once, and approximately 1.3% lies in the top ten. Material for sequencing was peripheral blood. These receptors were obtained from a man older than 75 with acute or convalescent COVID-19.

This chain uses TRBV4-3 with TRBJ1-1; D gene unclear. The CDR3 consists of 15 residues. Germline loops: CDR1 LGHNA, CDR2 YSLEER. Trimming pared 4 bases from V and 0 bases from J, leaving 12 bases between. CDR3: CASSLRTGVNTEAFF. The CDR3 DNA sequence: TGCGCCAGCAGCCTCCGCACGGGTGTGAACACTGAAGCTTTCTTT.

This clone was detected only a few times. V usage is TRBV7-8 and J usage is TRBJ1-1; TRBD1 is a possible D gene (5 bases). CDR1 is SGHVS, CDR2 FQNEAQ, per germline. V was shortened by 1 base and J by 0 bases, with 18 bases between the two germline ends. CDR3 size: 18 residues. The CDR3 sequence is CASSLGYGTELMNTEAFF. As DNA, the CDR3 is TGTGCCAGCAGCTTAGGGTACGGGACTGAGTTAATGAACACTGAAGCTTTCTTT.

The genes are TRBV23-1 and TRBJ2-2; 9 positions match TRBD1. TRBV23-1 is marked as an open reading frame, function uncertain. This CDR3 comprises 15 residues. Losses at the gene ends were 5 bases for V and 7 bases for J; bases not matched to a gene: 8. The CDR3 bases are TGCGCCAGCAGTTTCGGGACAGGGCTTGACGGGGAGCTGTTTTTT. It yields the protein CASSFGTGLDGELFF.

The chain carries TRBV28 and TRBJ2-5; tentative D call: TRBD1 (6 bases). The V end lost 6 bases, the J end lost 1 base, and 12 bases lay between the germline ends. Germline values: CDR1 MDHEN, CDR2 SYDVKM. The CDR3 spans 14 residues. The CDR3 is CASSLGTFQETQYF. As DNA, the CDR3 is TGTGCCAGCAGCCTTGGGACATTCCAAGAGACCCAGTACTTC.

The table lists this clone with a count of one. The V call is TRBV7-9, the J call TRBJ2-5; 13 bases map to TRBD2. Trimming at V came to 5 bases and at J to 4 bases, leaving 10 bases not matched to a gene. This CDR3 region has 17 residues. In germline, CDR1 is SEHNR, CDR2 FQNEAQ (reference sequence). The CDR3 bases are TGTGCCAGCAGCACCAACTCGGGACTAGCGGGAAGAGAGACCCAGTACTTC. This gives the protein CASSTNSGLAGRETQYF.

This rearrangement joins TRBV5-1 to TRBJ2-1, with no clear D. Germline assignment: CDR1 SGHRS and CDR2 YFSETQ. The CDR3 runs 14 residues. Trimming cost V 0 bases and J 5 bases, with 9 bases left between them. In DNA form, the CDR3 reads TGCGCCAGCAGCTTGGGTCAGGTCAACAATGAGCAGTTCTTC. The encoded protein is CASSLGQVNNEQFF.

This sequence joins TRBV9 and TRBJ1-4, with 8 positions matching TRBD1. Trimming removed 3 bases from V and 7 bases from J; junction bases left unmatched: 5. This CDR3 contains 14 residues. Looked up from germline, CDR1 is SGDLS and CDR2 is YYNGEE. The CDR3 region is CASSAHRGFEKLFF. CDR3 coding DNA: TGTGCCAGCAGCGCTCACAGGGGGTTTGAAAAACTGTTTTTT.

This clone was detected only once. The chain links TRBV19 to TRBJ2-7, with D possibly matching TRBD1 (6 bases). CDR3 length: 15 residues. V was shortened by 6 bases and J by 2 bases, with 17 bases between the two germline ends. Germline CDR1 LNHDA, CDR2 SQIVND (reference sequence). CDR3 bases: TGTGCCAGTAGAAGAGTTTTCGGACAGACCTACGAGCAGTACTTC. It is translated as CASRRVFGQTYEQYF.

V is TRBV15 and J is TRBJ2-5, with 14 positions matching TRBD2. The CDR3 has 15 amino acids. Germline V gene sequence: CDR1 LNHNV, CDR2 YYDKDF (reference sequence). V was clipped by 5 bases and J by 11 bases; unmatched bases: 10. The CDR3 DNA is TGTGCCACCAGCGGGGACGGGACTAGCGGGAGTAAGCAGTACTTC. Translating it yields CATSGDGTSGSKQYF.